This T cell receptor beta chain was identified in a study of T cell changes during pregnancy in multiple sclerosis. TCRdb's copy holds only in-frame clones and misses some; the assay was immunoSEQ multiplex PCR. The table shows some 68,000 clones, with approximately 93% occurring only once. CDR1 is SGHVS, CDR2 FQNEAQ, per germline. CDR3 size: 15 residues. J lost 3 bases, V lost 0 bases, and 5 bases had no gene match. This clonotype was sampled from a female donor with multiple sclerosis, enrolled in a pregnancy study. The V gene is TRBV7-8, the J gene TRBJ2-7, with 7 positions matching TRBD1. The sequenced sample was peripheral blood, obtained in the second trimester of pregnancy. The CDR3 reads CASSLAGQVLYEQYF. In nucleotides, the CDR3 is TGTGCCAGCAGCTTAGCCGGACAGGTCCTCTACGAGCAGTACTTC.